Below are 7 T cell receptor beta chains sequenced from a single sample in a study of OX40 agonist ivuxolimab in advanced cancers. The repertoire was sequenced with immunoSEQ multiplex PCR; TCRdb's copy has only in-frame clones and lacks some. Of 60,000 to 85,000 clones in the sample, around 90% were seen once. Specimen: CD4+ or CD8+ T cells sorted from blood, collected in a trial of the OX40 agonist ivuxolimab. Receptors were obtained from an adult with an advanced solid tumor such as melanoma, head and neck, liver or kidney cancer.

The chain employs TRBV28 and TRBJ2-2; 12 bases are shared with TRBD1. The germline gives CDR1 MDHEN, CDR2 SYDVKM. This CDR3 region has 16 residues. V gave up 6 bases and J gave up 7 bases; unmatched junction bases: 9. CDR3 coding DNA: TGTGCCAGCAGCGAATTCGGGACAGGGGGCCACGGGGAGCTGTTTTTT. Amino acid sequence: CASSEFGTGGHGELFF.

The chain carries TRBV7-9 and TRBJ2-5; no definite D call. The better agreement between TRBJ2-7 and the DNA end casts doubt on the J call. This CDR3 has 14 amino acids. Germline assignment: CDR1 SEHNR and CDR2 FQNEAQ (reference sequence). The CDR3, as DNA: TGTGCCAGCAGCCATCCCGGGCAAACCTACGAGCAGTACTTC. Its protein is CASSHPGQTYEQYF.

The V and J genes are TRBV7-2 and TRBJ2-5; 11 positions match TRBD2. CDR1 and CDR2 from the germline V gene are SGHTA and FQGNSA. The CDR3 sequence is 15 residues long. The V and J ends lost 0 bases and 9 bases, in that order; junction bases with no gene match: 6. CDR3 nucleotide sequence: TGTGCCAGCAGCTTAGCTAGCGGGGGGGTGCTGGCCCAGTACTTC. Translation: CASSLASGGVLAQYF.

The CDR3 nucleotides read TGCGCCAGCAGTCAGCCTCTTGCTTACAATGAGCAGTTCTTC. This gives the protein CASSQPLAYNEQFF. The V and J genes are TRBV5-1 and TRBJ2-1; D remains unclear. Germline CDR1 is SGHRS and CDR2 is YFSETQ. The CDR3 runs 14 residues. V was clipped by 5 bases and J by 4 bases, with 13 bases between them. The full variable domain, in which reference TRBV5-1 and TRBJ2-1 provide the parts outside the CDR3, is KAGVTQTPRYLIKTRGQQVTLSCSPISGHRSVSWYQQTPGQGLQFLFEYFSETQRNKGNFPGRFSGRQFSNSRSEMNVSTLELGDSALYLCASSQPLAYNEQFFGPGTRLTVL.

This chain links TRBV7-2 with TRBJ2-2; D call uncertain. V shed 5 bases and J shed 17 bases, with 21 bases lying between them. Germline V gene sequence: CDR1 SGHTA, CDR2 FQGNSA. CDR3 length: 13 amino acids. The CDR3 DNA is TGTGCCAGCAGCACCCAGACTCGAGAAACTCCCTTTTTT. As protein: CASSTQTRETPFF.

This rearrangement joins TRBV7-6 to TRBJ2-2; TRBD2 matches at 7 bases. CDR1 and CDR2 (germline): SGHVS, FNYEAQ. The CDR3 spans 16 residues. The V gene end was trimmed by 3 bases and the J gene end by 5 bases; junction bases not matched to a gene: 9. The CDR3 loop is CASSFSLSGGTGELFF. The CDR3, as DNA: TGTGCCAGCAGCTTCTCGCTTTCCGGGGGGACCGGGGAGCTGTTTTTT. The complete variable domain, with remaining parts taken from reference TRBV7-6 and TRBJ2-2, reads GAGVSQSPRYKVTKRGQDVALRCDPISGHVSLYWYRQALGQGPEFLTYFNYEAQQDKSGLPNDRFSAERPEGSISTLTIQRTEQRDSAMYRCASSFSLSGGTGELFFGEGSRLTVL.

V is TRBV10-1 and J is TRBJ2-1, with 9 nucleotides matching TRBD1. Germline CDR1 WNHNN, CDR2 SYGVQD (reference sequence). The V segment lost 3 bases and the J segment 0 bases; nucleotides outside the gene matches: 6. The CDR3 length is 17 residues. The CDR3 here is CASSDNRGLYSYNEQFF. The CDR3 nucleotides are TGCGCCAGCAGTGATAACAGGGGGCTCTACTCCTACAATGAGCAGTTCTTC.